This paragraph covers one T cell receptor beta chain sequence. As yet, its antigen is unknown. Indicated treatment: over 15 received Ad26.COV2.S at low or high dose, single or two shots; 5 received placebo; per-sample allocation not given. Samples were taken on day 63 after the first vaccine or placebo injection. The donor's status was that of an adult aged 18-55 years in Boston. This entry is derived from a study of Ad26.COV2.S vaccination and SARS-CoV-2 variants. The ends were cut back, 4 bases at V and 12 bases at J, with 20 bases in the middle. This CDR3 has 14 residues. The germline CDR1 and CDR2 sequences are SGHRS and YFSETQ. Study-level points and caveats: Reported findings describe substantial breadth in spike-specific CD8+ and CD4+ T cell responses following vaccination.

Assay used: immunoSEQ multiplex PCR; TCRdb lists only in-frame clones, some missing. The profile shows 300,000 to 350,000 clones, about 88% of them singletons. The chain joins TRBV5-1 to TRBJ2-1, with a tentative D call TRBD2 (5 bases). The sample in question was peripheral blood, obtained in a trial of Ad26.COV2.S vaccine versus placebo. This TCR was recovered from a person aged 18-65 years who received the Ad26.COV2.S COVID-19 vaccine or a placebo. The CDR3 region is CASSPLASPRGQFF. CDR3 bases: TGCGCCAGCAGCCCCCTAGCCAGCCCTCGGGGGCAGTTCTTC.